This is a list of T cell receptor beta chains from one sample in a study of blood T cell repertoires in COVID-19. Here immunoSEQ multiplex PCR was the method, and the copy in TCRdb shows in-frame clones only, minus some. The sample records around 700,000 clones, approximately 90% being singletons. What was sequenced was peripheral blood. The receptors were gathered from a woman aged 18-29 years with acute or convalescent COVID-19. The CDR3 runs from the conserved cysteine through the conserved F or W.

j_gene	v_gene	len	CDR3aa
TRBJ2-3	TRBV19	13	CASRKGLADTQYF
TRBJ2-2	TRBV9	15	CASSVEWTYTGELFF
TRBJ1-6	TRBV5-5	16	CASSLGSSSYNSPLHF
TRBJ1-5	TRBV25-1	14	CASSLTGVNQPQHF
TRBJ2-7	TRBV9	16	CASSDRLAGGFGEQYF
TRBJ1-2	TRBV5-1	14	CASSLGQGGSGYTF
TRBJ1-2	TRBV5-1	17	CASSLRMDSFVNYGYTF
TRBJ2-1	TRBV5-1	14	CASRTSGGRHEQFF
TRBJ1-5	TRBV9	13	CASSVAPSQPQHF
TRBJ1-2	TRBV2	13	CASSSGGNYGYTF
TRBJ2-3	TRBV6-4	14	CASSKAGETDTQYF
TRBJ1-2	TRBV5-1	15	CASSLAGGVYFGYTF
TRBJ2-1	TRBV6-5	14	CASSYSGGAREQFF
TRBJ1-2	TRBV4-1	17	CASSQGVSHRTGGGYTF
TRBJ2-1	TRBV6-6	17	CASSRGAGVSSYNEQFF
TRBJ1-1	TRBV7-9	15	CASSLSFFRGTEAFF
TRBJ1-2	TRBV20-1	11	CSASPGYGYTF
TRBJ1-1	TRBV29-1	11	CSVPTNTEAFF
TRBJ1-6	TRBV7-6	16	CASSLQLGGRNSPLHF
TRBJ2-1	TRBV14	13	CASSLRLADEQFF
TRBJ1-3	TRBV6-6	15	CASSPGQGTGNTIYF
TRBJ1-2	TRBV19	12	CASRPTGGGYTF
TRBJ1-5	TRBV6-1	17	CASSEVVGRISNQPQHF
TRBJ1-2	TRBV5-5	15	CASSLQSGGGYGYTF
TRBJ2-3	TRBV7-9	19	CASRGPGLAGLFGTDTQYF
TRBJ1-5	TRBV6-2/TRBV6-3	14	CASSSSTESQPQHF
TRBJ1-1	TRBV28	15	CASSSYRVSSTEAFF
TRBJ1-2	TRBV19	15	CASTKDTQGDYGYTF
TRBJ1-2	TRBV29-1	16	CSVPPLEHPANYGYTF
TRBJ1-2	TRBV4-3	15	CASTRGQGASDGYTF
TRBJ1-2	TRBV6-6	15	CASSQDRSRGYGYTF
TRBJ2-7	TRBV13	17	CASRIRGSDRSSYEQYF
TRBJ1-5	TRBV7-2	13	CASSLGGREPQHF
TRBJ2-7	TRBV7-2	14	CASSPRAGQREQYF
TRBJ1-2	TRBV10-3	13	CATLSGGRGGYTF
TRBJ1-1	TRBV28	13	CASSFGQGDEAFF
TRBJ1-2	TRBV19	14	CASSIPQRGYGYTF
TRBJ2-7	TRBV19	12	CASSIGASEQYF
TRBJ1-2	TRBV6-2/TRBV6-3	14	CASSFHREVSSYTF
TRBJ1-3	TRBV13	16	CASSSLKGIRGNTIYF
TRBJ2-1	TRBV27	13	CASSSGEYNEQFF
TRBJ1-1	TRBV21-1	14	CASSHRETNTEAFF
TRBJ1-1	TRBV6-2/TRBV6-3	11	CASSADRGAFF
TRBJ1-2	TRBV29-1	12	CSVRGFNYGYTF
TRBJ2-7	TRBV29-1	15	CSVEYDRGRQYEQYF
TRBJ1-2	TRBV7-2	13	CASSPDRGYGYTF
TRBJ1-1	TRBV6-2/TRBV6-3	17	CASSYPSWTGQNTEAFF
TRBJ1-2	TRBV7-9	12	CGVQGEFGGYTF
TRBJ1-1	TRBV30	12	CAWSFGSAEAFF
TRBJ1-4	TRBV2	15	CASSDPRILAAELFF
TRBJ1-1	TRBV6-5	15	CASSYGTGINTEAFF
TRBJ2-7	TRBV29-1	13	CSVGTGGFYEQYF
TRBJ1-2	TRBV7-3	15	CASSLRAGGIYGYTF
TRBJ1-2	TRBV7-9	14	CASSLNGQHYGYTF
TRBJ1-2	TRBV5-6	13	CASSLGGNYGYTF
TRBJ2-7	TRBV19	14	CASSTMGSSYEQYF
TRBJ1-1	TRBV30	16	CAWSSHTTGGNTEAFF
TRBJ1-5	TRBV5-6	14	CASSLGQLFRSQHF
TRBJ1-2	TRBV7-2	16	CASSLNHQGLYYGYTF